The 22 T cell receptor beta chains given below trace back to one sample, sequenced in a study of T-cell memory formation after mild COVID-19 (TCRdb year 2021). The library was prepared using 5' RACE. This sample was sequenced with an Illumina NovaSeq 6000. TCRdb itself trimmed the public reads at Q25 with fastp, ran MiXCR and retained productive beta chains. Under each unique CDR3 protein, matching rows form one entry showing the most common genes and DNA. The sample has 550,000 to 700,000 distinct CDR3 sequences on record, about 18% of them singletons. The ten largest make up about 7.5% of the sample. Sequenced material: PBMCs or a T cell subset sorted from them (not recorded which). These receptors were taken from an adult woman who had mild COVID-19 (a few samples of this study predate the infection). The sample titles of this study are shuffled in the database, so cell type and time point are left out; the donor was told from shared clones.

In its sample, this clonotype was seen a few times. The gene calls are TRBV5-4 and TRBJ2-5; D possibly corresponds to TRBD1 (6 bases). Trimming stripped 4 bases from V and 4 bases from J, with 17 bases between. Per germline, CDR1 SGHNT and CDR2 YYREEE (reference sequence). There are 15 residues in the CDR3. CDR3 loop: CASSQQQGLIETQYF. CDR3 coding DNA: TGTGCCAGCAGCCAGCAACAGGGTCTGATAGAGACCCAGTACTTC.

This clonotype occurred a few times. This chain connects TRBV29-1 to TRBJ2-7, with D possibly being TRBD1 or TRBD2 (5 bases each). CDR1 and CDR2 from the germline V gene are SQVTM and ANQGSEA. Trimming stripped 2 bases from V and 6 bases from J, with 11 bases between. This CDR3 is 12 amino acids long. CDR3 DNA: TGCAGCGTTGAAAGAGGGGCGGGCGAGCAGTACTTC. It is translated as CSVERGAGEQYF.

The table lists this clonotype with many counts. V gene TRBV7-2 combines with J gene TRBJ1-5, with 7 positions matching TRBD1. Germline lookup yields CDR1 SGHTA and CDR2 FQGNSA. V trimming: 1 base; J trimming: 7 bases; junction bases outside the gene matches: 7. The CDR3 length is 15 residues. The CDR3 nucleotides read TGTGCCAGCAGCTTAGAGACAGGGACGGGCCAGCCCCAGCATTTT. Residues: CASSLETGTGQPQHF. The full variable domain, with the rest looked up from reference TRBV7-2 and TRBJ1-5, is GAGVSQSPSNKVTEKGKDVELRCDPISGHTALYWYRQSLGQGLEFLIYFQGNSAPDKSGLPSDRFSAERTGGSVSTLTIQRTQQEDSAVYLCASSLETGTGQPQHFGDGTRLSIL.

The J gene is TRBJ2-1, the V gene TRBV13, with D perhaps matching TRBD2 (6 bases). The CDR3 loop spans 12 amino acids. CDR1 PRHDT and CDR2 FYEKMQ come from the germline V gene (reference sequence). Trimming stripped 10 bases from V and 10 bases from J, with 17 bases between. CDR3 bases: TGTGCCACCAAGGGGTCCGGGGGAGAGCAGTTCTTC. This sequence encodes CATKGSGGEQFF.

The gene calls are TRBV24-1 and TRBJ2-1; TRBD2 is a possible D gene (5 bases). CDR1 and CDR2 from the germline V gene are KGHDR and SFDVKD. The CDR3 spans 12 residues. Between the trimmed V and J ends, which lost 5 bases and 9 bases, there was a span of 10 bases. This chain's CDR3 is CATSAEGLEQFF. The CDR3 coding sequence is TGTGCCACCAGTGCCGAGGGCCTTGAGCAGTTCTTC.

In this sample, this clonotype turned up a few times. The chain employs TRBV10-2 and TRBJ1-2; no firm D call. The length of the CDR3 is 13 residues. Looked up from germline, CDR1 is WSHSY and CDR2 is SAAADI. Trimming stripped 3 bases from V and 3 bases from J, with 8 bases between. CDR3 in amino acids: CASSDVRDYGYTF. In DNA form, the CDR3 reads TGCGCCAGCAGTGATGTAAGGGACTATGGCTACACCTTC.

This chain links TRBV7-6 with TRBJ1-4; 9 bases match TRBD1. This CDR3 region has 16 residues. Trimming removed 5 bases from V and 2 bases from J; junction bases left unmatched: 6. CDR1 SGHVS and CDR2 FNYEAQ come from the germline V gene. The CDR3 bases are TGTGCCAGCAGCCCCCTAGGGACAGGGACTAATGAAAAACTGTTTTTT. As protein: CASSPLGTGTNEKLFF.

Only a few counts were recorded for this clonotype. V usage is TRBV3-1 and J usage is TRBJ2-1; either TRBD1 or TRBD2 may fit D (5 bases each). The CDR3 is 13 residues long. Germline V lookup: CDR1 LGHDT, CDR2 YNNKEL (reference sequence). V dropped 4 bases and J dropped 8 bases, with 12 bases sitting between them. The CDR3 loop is CASSRDPHDEQFF. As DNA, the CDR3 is TGTGCCAGCAGCCGGGACCCGCACGATGAGCAGTTCTTC.

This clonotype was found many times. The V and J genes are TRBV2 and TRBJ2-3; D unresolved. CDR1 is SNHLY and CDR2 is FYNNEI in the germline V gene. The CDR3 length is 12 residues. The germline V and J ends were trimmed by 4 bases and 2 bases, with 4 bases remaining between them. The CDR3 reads CASSGDTDTQYF. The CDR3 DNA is TGTGCCAGCAGTGGTGACACAGATACGCAGTATTTT.

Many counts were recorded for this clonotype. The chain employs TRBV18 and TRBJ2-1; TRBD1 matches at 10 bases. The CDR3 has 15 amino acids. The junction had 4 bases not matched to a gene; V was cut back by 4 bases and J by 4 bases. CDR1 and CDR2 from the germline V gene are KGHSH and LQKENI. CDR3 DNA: TGTGCCAGCTCACTCCGACAGGGGGCTTACAATGAGCAGTTCTTC. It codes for CASSLRQGAYNEQFF.

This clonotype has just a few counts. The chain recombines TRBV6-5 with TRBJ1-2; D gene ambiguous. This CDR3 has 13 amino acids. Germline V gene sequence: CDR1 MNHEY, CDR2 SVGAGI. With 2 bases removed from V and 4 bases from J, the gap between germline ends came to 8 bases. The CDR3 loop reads CASSYEGTYGYTF. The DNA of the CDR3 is TGTGCCAGCAGTTACGAGGGTACCTATGGCTACACCTTC.

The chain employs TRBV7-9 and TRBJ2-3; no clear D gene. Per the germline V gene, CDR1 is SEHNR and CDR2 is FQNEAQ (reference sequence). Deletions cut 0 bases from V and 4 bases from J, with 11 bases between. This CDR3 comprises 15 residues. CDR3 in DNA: TGTGCCAGCAGCTTAGCTCCGGACGGGTCAGATACGCAGTATTTT. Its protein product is CASSLAPDGSDTQYF. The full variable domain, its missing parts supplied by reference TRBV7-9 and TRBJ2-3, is DTGVSQNPRHKITKRGQNVTFRCDPISEHNRLYWYRQTLGQGPEFLTYFQNEAQLEKSRLLSDRFSAERPKGSFSTLEIQRTEQGDSAMYLCASSLAPDGSDTQYFGPGTRLTVL.

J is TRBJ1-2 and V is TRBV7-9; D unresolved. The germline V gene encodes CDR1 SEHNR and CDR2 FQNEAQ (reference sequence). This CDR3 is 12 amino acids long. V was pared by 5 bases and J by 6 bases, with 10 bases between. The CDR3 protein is CASSPDPDGYTF. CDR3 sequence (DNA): TGTGCCAGCAGCCCGGACCCGGATGGCTACACCTTC. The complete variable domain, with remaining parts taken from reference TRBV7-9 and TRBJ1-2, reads DTGVSQNPRHKITKRGQNVTFRCDPISEHNRLYWYRQTLGQGPEFLTYFQNEAQLEKSRLLSDRFSAERPKGSFSTLEIQRTEQGDSAMYLCASSPDPDGYTFGSGTRLTVV.

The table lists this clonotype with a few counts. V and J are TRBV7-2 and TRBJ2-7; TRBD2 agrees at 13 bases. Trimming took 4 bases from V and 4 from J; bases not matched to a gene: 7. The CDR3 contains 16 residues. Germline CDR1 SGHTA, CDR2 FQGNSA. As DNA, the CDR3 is TGTGCCAGCAGCTCGCAGACTAGCGGGAGGTTTTACGAGCAGTACTTC. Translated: CASSSQTSGRFYEQYF.

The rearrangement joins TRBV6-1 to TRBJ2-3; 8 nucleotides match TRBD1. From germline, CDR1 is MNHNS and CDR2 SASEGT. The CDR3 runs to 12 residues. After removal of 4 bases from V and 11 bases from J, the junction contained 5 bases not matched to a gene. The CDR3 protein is CASSVGTGQQYF. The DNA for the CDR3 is TGTGCCAGCAGTGTGGGGACAGGCCAGCAGTATTTT.

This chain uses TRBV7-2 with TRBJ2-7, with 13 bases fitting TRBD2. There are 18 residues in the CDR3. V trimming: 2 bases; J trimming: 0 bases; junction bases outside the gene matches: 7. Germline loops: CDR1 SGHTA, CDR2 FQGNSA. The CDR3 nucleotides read TGTGCCAGCAGCTTATCCGGGACTAGCGGGACCCACTCCTACGAGCAGTACTTC. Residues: CASSLSGTSGTHSYEQYF. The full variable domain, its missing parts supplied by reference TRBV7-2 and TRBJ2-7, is GAGVSQSPSNKVTEKGKDVELRCDPISGHTALYWYRQSLGQGLEFLIYFQGNSAPDKSGLPSDRFSAERTGGSVSTLTIQRTQQEDSAVYLCASSLSGTSGTHSYEQYFGPGTRLTVT.

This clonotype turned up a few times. The CDR3 reads CASSLGQPTNEKLFF. DNA for the CDR3: TGCGCCAGCAGCTTGGGACAGCCAACTAATGAAAAACTGTTTTTT. The rearrangement uses TRBV5-1 and TRBJ1-4, with a possible D match to TRBD1 (5 bases). The germline gives CDR1 SGHRS, CDR2 YFSETQ. The CDR3 extends over 15 amino acids. Trimming stripped 0 bases from V and 0 bases from J, with 6 bases between.

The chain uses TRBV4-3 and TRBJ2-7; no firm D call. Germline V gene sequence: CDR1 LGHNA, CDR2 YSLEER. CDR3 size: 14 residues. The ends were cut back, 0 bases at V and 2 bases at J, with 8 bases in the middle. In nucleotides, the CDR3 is TGCGCCAGCAGCCAAGACGGCGGAACCTACGAGCAGTACTTC. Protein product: CASSQDGGTYEQYF.

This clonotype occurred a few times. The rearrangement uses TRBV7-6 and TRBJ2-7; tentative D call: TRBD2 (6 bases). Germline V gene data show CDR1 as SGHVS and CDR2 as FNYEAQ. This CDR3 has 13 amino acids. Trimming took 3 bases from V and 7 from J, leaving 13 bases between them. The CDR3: CASSFGAGWEQYF. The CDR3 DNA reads TGTGCCAGCAGCTTTGGGGCGGGATGGGAGCAGTACTTC. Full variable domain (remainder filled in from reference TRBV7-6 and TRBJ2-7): GAGVSQSPRYKVTKRGQDVALRCDPISGHVSLYWYRQALGQGPEFLTYFNYEAQQDKSGLPNDRFSAERPEGSISTLTIQRTEQRDSAMYRCASSFGAGWEQYFGPGTRLTVT.

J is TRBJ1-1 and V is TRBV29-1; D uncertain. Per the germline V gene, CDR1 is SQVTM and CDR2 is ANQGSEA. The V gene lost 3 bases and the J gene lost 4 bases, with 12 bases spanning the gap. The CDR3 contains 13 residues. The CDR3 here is CSVEKRLATEAFF. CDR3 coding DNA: TGCAGCGTTGAGAAACGTCTCGCCACTGAAGCTTTCTTT.

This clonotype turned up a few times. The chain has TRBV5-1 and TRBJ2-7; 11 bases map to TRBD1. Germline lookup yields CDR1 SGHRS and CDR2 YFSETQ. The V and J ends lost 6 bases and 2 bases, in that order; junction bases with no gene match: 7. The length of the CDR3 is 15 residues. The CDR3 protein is CASKRTGGIPYEQYF. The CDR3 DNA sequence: TGCGCCAGCAAAAGGACAGGGGGCATCCCCTACGAGCAGTACTTC.

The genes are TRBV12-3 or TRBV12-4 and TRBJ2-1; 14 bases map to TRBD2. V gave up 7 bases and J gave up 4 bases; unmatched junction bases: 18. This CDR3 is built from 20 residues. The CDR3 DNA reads TGTGCCAGCAATCGGAGGTTGAGACTAGCGGGGGGGCCTTTTTACAATGAGCAGTTCTTC. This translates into CASNRRLRLAGGPFYNEQFF.